This T cell receptor beta chain derives from a study of blood T cell repertoires in COVID-19. Study-level information: Researchers got acute and convalescent COVID-19 samples from the United States, Italy and Spain. Sources were T cells, B-cell-depleted T cells, or PBMCs; the material itself was cDNA or gDNA.

Study processing details: Scientists estimated how many nucleated cells there were by amplifying reference gene primers. The repertoire was sequenced with immunoSEQ multiplex PCR; TCRdb's copy has only in-frame clones and lacks some. V and J calls plus clone size are reproduced from that table; the DNA served to infer D and trimming. The sample lists roughly 95,000 clones, about four fifths occurring once. CDR3 length equals 12 residues. Germline values: CDR1 SGHRS, CDR2 YFSETQ. Trimming shortened V by 5 bases and J by 4 bases, and 9 bases separated the two germline ends. The clonotype originates from a man older than 75 with acute or convalescent COVID-19. The genes are TRBV5-1 and TRBJ1-2, with a weak D call TRBD1 (6 bases). Material: peripheral blood. CDR3 bases: TGCGCCAGCAGGACGGACAGCTATGGCTACACCTTC. Amino acid sequence: CASRTDSYGYTF.